The 27 T cell receptor beta chains below all came from one sample that was sequenced in a study of blood T cell repertoires in COVID-19. This table comes from immunoSEQ multiplex PCR, and its TCRdb copy is limited to in-frame clones, with some not included. The sample holds approximately 230,000 clones, 70% to 90% seen once. Source material: peripheral blood. The receptors shown here come from a man younger than 30 with active or convalescent COVID-19.

The CDR3, as DNA: TGCGCCAGCAGCTTGTACGGGGAGAACACCGGGGAGCTGTTTTTT. Residues: CASSLYGENTGELFF. The rearrangement joins TRBV5-1 to TRBJ2-2; TRBD2 might be the D (5 bases). This CDR3 is built from 15 residues. V lost 1 base and J 1 base, leaving 8 bases between the germline ends. Germline CDR1 reads SGHRS; CDR2 reads YFSETQ.

The genes are TRBV5-1 and TRBJ1-4; tentatively, D is TRBD1 (5 bases). The CDR3 extends over 14 amino acids. Germline CDR1 is SGHRS and CDR2 is YFSETQ. The V and J ends lost 2 bases and 4 bases respectively, with 9 bases between them. Written as DNA, the CDR3 is TGCGCCAGCAGCTTTGGGGGGATTAATGAAAAACTGTTTTTT. Its protein product is CASSFGGINEKLFF.

The rearrangement joins TRBV7-8 to TRBJ1-2, with D possibly being TRBD1 (5 bases). This CDR3 has 19 amino acids. Germline-derived CDR1 and CDR2 are SGHVS and FQNEAQ. V was shortened by 2 bases and J by 2 bases, with 24 bases between the two germline ends. Written as DNA, the CDR3 is TGTGCCAGCAGCTTATACCCAAGGGGAAAGACTCGGGAGAACTATGGCTACACCTTC. Protein: CASSLYPRGKTRENYGYTF.

The chain employs TRBV19 and TRBJ2-4; D perhaps matches TRBD2 (5 bases). CDR3 length equals 18 residues. Germline V gene sequence: CDR1 LNHDA, CDR2 SQIVND (reference sequence). Deletions cut 3 bases from V and 3 bases from J, with 21 bases between. The CDR3 sequence: CASSIHLKRLRGKNIQYF. In nucleotides, the CDR3 is TGTGCCAGTAGTATTCACCTTAAGCGGCTTAGAGGCAAAAACATTCAGTACTTC.

This chain joins TRBV30 and TRBJ1-1; TRBD1 matches at 9 bases. Looked up from germline, CDR1 is GTSNPN and CDR2 is SVGIG (reference sequence). The CDR3 is 15 amino acids. The trim removed 4 bases at V and 6 bases at J, leaving 12 bases unmatched. The CDR3 is CAWNWRDREFAEAFF. The CDR3 bases are TGTGCCTGGAACTGGAGGGACAGGGAGTTCGCTGAAGCTTTCTTT.

The chain carries TRBV18 and TRBJ1-6, with 7 bases matching TRBD1. CDR3 length: 14 amino acids. Germline CDR1 is KGHSH and CDR2 is LQKENI. With 3 bases clipped from V and 9 bases from J, the junction kept 5 bases outside the gene matches. CDR3 in DNA: TGTGCCAGCTCACCGAGGGCAGGGGGTTCACCCCTCCACTTT. Its translation is CASSPRAGGSPLHF.

A note on this clone: Different DNA sequences within this sample yield the same CDR3. The rearrangement uses TRBV7-3 and TRBJ1-6; 9 nucleotides align to TRBD1. Germline CDR1 is SGHTA and CDR2 is FQGTGA. This CDR3 has 14 residues. V shed 5 bases and J 7 bases; nucleotides not matched to a gene: 3. The CDR3 coding sequence is TGTGCCAGCAGCCAAGGACAGGGGAATTCACCCCTCCACTTT. It is translated as CASSQGQGNSPLHF.

The rearrangement uses TRBV7-9 and TRBJ1-2; D is unclear. Germline V gene data show CDR1 as SEHNR and CDR2 as FQNEAQ (reference sequence). V was cut by 4 bases and J by 8 bases, with 17 bases left in between. The CDR3 runs 14 residues. The CDR3 spells CASSSWTSEGGYTF. The CDR3 DNA reads as TGTGCCAGCAGCTCATGGACCTCAGAGGGCGGCTACACCTTC.

This rearrangement joins TRBV11-2 to TRBJ2-4, with a tentative D call TRBD1 (6 bases). This CDR3 comprises 15 residues. V lost 1 base and J 1 base, leaving 8 bases between the germline ends. Germline V gene sequence: CDR1 SGHAT, CDR2 FQNNGV. The CDR3 is CASSLVQGAKNIQYF. CDR3 bases: TGTGCCAGCAGCTTAGTCCAGGGGGCCAAAAACATTCAGTACTTC.

J is TRBJ2-7 and V is TRBV2; TRBD2 is a possible D gene (5 bases). The CDR3 spans 14 residues. V was pared by 1 base and J by 2 bases, with 9 bases between. Looked up from germline, CDR1 is SNHLY and CDR2 is FYNNEI. This CDR3 is CASSEVREAYEQYF. The CDR3 coding sequence is TGTGCCAGCAGTGAAGTCCGGGAAGCCTACGAGCAGTACTTC.

The chain couples TRBV24-1 to TRBJ2-1; D uncertain. CDR3 length equals 11 residues. CDR1 is KGHDR, CDR2 SFDVKD, per germline. V lost 5 bases to trimming and J lost 5 bases, with 3 bases between them. The CDR3 nucleotides read TGTGCCACCAGTGTTAACAATGAGCAGTTCTTC. This gives the protein CATSVNNEQFF.

This clone was detected only a few times. This sequence joins TRBV2 and TRBJ2-6; the match to TRBD1 covers 9 bases. From germline, CDR1 is SNHLY and CDR2 FYNNEI. The CDR3 is made up of 18 amino acids. J lost 0 bases, V lost 5 bases, and 8 bases had no gene match. CDR3 bases: TGTGCCAGCAGTCGGGGACAGGGATCCGACTCTGGGGCCAACGTCCTGACTTTC. Protein product: CASSRGQGSDSGANVLTF.

This clone was detected a few times. The gene calls are TRBV30 and TRBJ1-4; D gene ambiguous. Deletions cut 3 bases from V and 7 bases from J, with 15 bases between. The CDR3 loop spans 14 amino acids. CDR1 is GTSNPN and CDR2 is SVGIG in the germline V gene (reference sequence). CDR3 sequence: CAWRSPKNGEKLFF. The DNA for the CDR3 is TGTGCCTGGAGATCCCCCAAGAACGGTGAAAAACTGTTTTTT.

The chain is built from TRBV5-4 and TRBJ1-2; a possible D gene is TRBD1 (6 bases). V shed 2 bases and J shed 5 bases, with 13 bases lying between them. CDR3 length: 14 residues. Germline assignment: CDR1 SGHNT and CDR2 YYREEE (reference sequence). The CDR3 DNA follows: TGTGCCAGCAGCTTATCTGTTCAGGGGTATGGCTACACCTTC. This encodes CASSLSVQGYGYTF.

V is TRBV29-1 and J is TRBJ2-7; 9 bases match TRBD1. The J segment lost 0 bases and the V segment lost 5 bases, leaving 5 bases of the junction unmatched. Germline assignment: CDR1 SQVTM and CDR2 ANQGSEA. The CDR3 length is 14 residues. The CDR3 is CSVSGQGSSYEQYF. In DNA, the CDR3 is TGCAGCGTTTCAGGACAGGGGAGCTCCTACGAGCAGTACTTC.

This clone has only a few counts. The identical CDR3 is also encoded by other nucleotide sequences in the sample. V and J are TRBV6-5 and TRBJ1-5; D is perhaps TRBD1 (6 bases). CDR1 and CDR2 from the germline V gene are MNHEY and SVGAGI. The CDR3 runs to 13 residues. With 6 bases removed from V and 5 bases from J, the gap between germline ends came to 11 bases. The CDR3 DNA is TGTGCCAGCAGAACAGGGTTTGATCAGCCCCAGCATTTT. It yields the protein CASRTGFDQPQHF.

This clone was observed once. The rearrangement uses TRBV7-9 and TRBJ2-5; TRBD1 agrees at 10 bases. The V gene's germline CDR1 is SEHNR and CDR2 FQNEAQ (reference sequence). V gave up 4 bases and J gave up 5 bases; unmatched junction bases: 4. The CDR3 is made up of 14 amino acids. The CDR3 reads CASSWTGGQETQYF. The DNA for the CDR3 is TGTGCCAGCAGCTGGACAGGGGGGCAGGAGACCCAGTACTTC.

The chain has TRBV28 and TRBJ2-7, with D tentatively TRBD1 (6 bases). CDR1 and CDR2 (germline): MDHEN, SYDVKM. The CDR3 runs 12 residues. V shed 6 bases and J shed 4 bases, with 10 bases lying between them. CDR3 region: CASSTQGYEQYF. The CDR3 DNA reads as TGTGCCAGCAGCACACAGGGATACGAGCAGTACTTC.

The chain couples TRBV23-1 to TRBJ1-1; 7 bases are a match to TRBD1. TRBV23-1 is classed as an ORF, of uncertain function. V gave up 4 bases and J gave up 1 base; unmatched junction bases: 18. This CDR3 is 19 amino acids long. The CDR3 region is CASSRRVRVRGRPNTEAFF. The CDR3 coding sequence is TGCGCCAGCAGTCGGCGAGTCAGAGTCAGGGGGAGGCCGAACACTGAAGCTTTCTTT.

The chain couples TRBV25-1 to TRBJ1-4; TRBD1 is a possible D gene (5 bases). Germline CDR1 is MGHDK and CDR2 is SYGVNS. This CDR3 is built from 16 residues. V gave up 8 bases and J gave up 3 bases, with 19 bases separating them. CDR3 sequence (DNA): TGTGCCAGCCCGCCGGGACCTAGCGGGGCTAATGAAAAACTGTTTTTT. This codes for CASPPGPSGANEKLFF.

The chain links TRBV5-1 to TRBJ1-1, with 8 bases matching TRBD1. With V trimmed by 0 bases and J by 2 bases, 3 bases remained unmatched. The CDR3 is 15 amino acids. From germline, CDR1 is SGHRS and CDR2 YFSETQ. DNA of the CDR3: TGCGCCAGCAGCTTGGCAGGGGGCGGTAACACTGAAGCTTTCTTT. This sequence encodes CASSLAGGGNTEAFF.

V gene TRBV3-1 (or the pseudogene TRBV3-2) combines with J gene TRBJ2-5, with TRBD2 matching 10 bases. The ends lost 5 bases at V and 1 base at J; junction bases unmatched: 4. This CDR3 contains 15 residues. Germline-derived CDR1 and CDR2 are LGHDT and YNNKEL (reference sequence). The chain's CDR3 is CASSVGLAVQETQYF. The CDR3 DNA reads TGTGCCAGCAGCGTCGGACTAGCGGTCCAAGAGACCCAGTACTTC.

The rearrangement joins TRBV3-1 (or the pseudogene TRBV3-2) to TRBJ1-4; 7 nucleotides match TRBD1. In germline, CDR1 is LGHDT, CDR2 YNNKEL (reference sequence). V lost 3 bases to trimming and J lost 6 bases; unmatched junction nucleotides: 4. The CDR3 covers 14 residues. CDR3 nucleotide sequence: TGTGCCAGCAGCCAGAGAGGGGGCTATGAAAAACTGTTTTTT. Amino acids: CASSQRGGYEKLFF.

The sample holds a few counts of this clone. The chain's CDR3 is CASSPDSSTNEKLFF. The CDR3 coding sequence is TGTGCCAGCAGTCCCGACAGCTCAACTAATGAAAAACTGTTTTTT. The J gene is TRBJ1-4, the V gene TRBV28; possibly TRBD1 for D (5 bases). CDR3 length: 15 amino acids. V was clipped by 5 bases and J by 0 bases, with 10 bases between them. Germline assignment: CDR1 MDHEN and CDR2 SYDVKM.

The chain is built from TRBV5-1 and TRBJ1-2; perhaps TRBD1 as D (6 bases). This CDR3 is built from 15 residues. Per the germline V gene, CDR1 is SGHRS and CDR2 is YFSETQ. The ends were cut back, 4 bases at V and 3 bases at J, with 16 bases in the middle. For the CDR3, the DNA is TGCGCCAGCAGCCATGGACAGCGCTTCGACTATGGCTACACCTTC. It specifies CASSHGQRFDYGYTF.

The chain employs TRBV7-8 and TRBJ1-2, with a weak D call TRBD1 (6 bases). Trimming removed 0 bases at V and 8 bases at J, with 10 bases between. The germline V gene has CDR1 SGHVS and CDR2 FQNEAQ. The length of the CDR3 is 13 residues. CDR3 coding DNA: TGTGCCAGCAGCTTAGCGGGGGCTCGGGGCTACACCTTC. Translating it yields CASSLAGARGYTF.

This clone was detected once. The J gene is TRBJ1-6, the V gene TRBV27, with 7 bases fitting TRBD1. J gave up 10 bases and V 2 bases, and 5 bases lay outside the gene matches. Germline V gives CDR1 MNHEY, CDR2 SMNVEV (reference sequence). The CDR3 has 14 amino acids. The CDR3 nucleotides read TGTGCCAGCAGTTTAGGGACAGTGTACTCACCCCTCCACTTT. Protein: CASSLGTVYSPLHF.